The T cell receptor (beta chain) described here comes from a study of T-cell reconstitution after alpha-beta-depleted transplantation in children. The CDR3 has 14 amino acids. The trim removed 3 bases at V and 2 bases at J, leaving 2 bases unmatched. A library of TCRbeta sequences, prepared with unique molecular identifiers, was generated. TCRdb reprocessed the PCR reads via MiXCR and lists one record per CDR3 protein. The sample has about 16,000 distinct CDR3 sequences, about 5% seen once. By frequency in the sample, this clonotype is medium-sized (0.01 to 0.1%). Sequenced material: PBMCs, taken before TCRalphabeta/CD19-depleted stem cell transplant. This TCR came from a boy aged 10-17 years with acute lymphoblastic leukemia, due to receive a stem cell transplant. V and J are TRBV12-3 or TRBV12-4 and TRBJ1-2; 8 bases agree with TRBD1. CDR3 in DNA: TGTGCCAGCAGTTTGGACAGGGTGAACTATGGCTACACCTTC. Translation: CASSLDRVNYGYTF.